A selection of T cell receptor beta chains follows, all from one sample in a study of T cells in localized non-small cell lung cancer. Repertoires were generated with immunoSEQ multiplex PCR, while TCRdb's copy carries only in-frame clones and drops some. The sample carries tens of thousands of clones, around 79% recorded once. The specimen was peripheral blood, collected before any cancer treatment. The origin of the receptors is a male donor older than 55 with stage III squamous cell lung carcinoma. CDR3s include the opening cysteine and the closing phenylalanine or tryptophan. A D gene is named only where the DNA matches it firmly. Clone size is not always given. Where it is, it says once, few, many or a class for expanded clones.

TGTGCCAGCTCACCACCGTATCAGGGTGTGGAGCTGTTTTTT | CASSPPYQGVELFF | TRBJ2-2 | TRBV18 | . | .
TGCGCCAGCAGCCAAGTCAGACTAGGCATTCAGTACTTC | CASSQVRLGIQYF | TRBJ2-4 | TRBV4-1 | . | .
TGCAGTGCTCCGCTAGGAAACATTCAGTACTTC | CSAPLGNIQYF | TRBJ2-4 | TRBV20-1 | . | .
TGTGCCAGCAGCGTAGGCAGCCTGGCGGGGGGTACAGATACGCAGTATTTT | CASSVGSLAGGTDTQYF | TRBJ2-3 | TRBV5-6 | TRBD2 | .
TGTGCCAGCAGGACGGGAGGAGCCGGTGAAGCTTTCTTT | CASRTGGAGEAFF | TRBJ1-1 | TRBV7-9 | . | .
TGTGCCAGCAGCCAAGCCAGGGTGACCGACGAGCAGTACTTC | CASSQARVTDEQYF | TRBJ2-7 | TRBV14 | . | .
TGTGCCAGCAGCCCTTACAGGGGAAGTACGGACATTCAGTACTTC | CASSPYRGSTDIQYF | TRBJ2-4 | TRBV7-9 | TRBD1 | once
TGCGCCAGCAGCCAGACGGGGACAGGGGGCTACTATGGCTACACCTTC | CASSQTGTGGYYGYTF | TRBJ1-2 | TRBV4-1 | TRBD1 | .
TGTGCCTGGAGTGCCGACGGATACACTGAAGCTTTCTTT | CAWSADGYTEAFF | TRBJ1-1 | TRBV30 | . | .
TGCAGCGTTGAAGAGGGAGGACAGGGTGGGTTCTTC | CSVEEGGQGGFF | TRBJ2-1 | TRBV29-1 | TRBD1 | .
TGCGCCAGCAGTGACAGCGGTTTCGCAACAGATACGCAGTATTTT | CASSDSGFATDTQYF | TRBJ2-3 | TRBV10-1 | . | .
TGTGCCAGCAGTCCTACTCTGGGAAACGAGCAGTTCTTC | CASSPTLGNEQFF | TRBJ2-1 | TRBV27 | . | .
TGTGCCAGCAGACGGGGACAGGGGTGGACTGAAGCTTTCTTT | CASRRGQGWTEAFF | TRBJ1-1 | TRBV27 | TRBD1 | .
TGTGCCAGCAGTTCACTAGACAGGGCGGGAGGCTACACCTTC | CASSSLDRAGGYTF | TRBJ1-2 | TRBV27 | TRBD1 | once
TGTGCCACCGGGGGGACGTTGAGCTCTGGGGCCAACGTCCTGACTTTC | CATGGTLSSGANVLTF | TRBJ2-6 | TRBV15 | . | .
TGTGCCAGCAGTGACGCCTTAAATGAAAAACTGTTTTTT | CASSDALNEKLFF | TRBJ1-4 | TRBV6-1 | . | once
TGCGCCAGCTACGCCGGACAGGGTTTAGGAAAACTGTTTTTT | CASYAGQGLGKLFF | TRBJ1-4 | TRBV5-1 | TRBD1 | .
TGCGCCAGCAGCCCGACAGCGATGGAGACCCAGTACTTC | CASSPTAMETQYF | TRBJ2-5 | TRBV5-1 | . | .
TGCGCCAGCAGCCAGGAGCCTGGCTATGGCTACACCTTC | CASSQEPGYGYTF | TRBJ1-2 | TRBV4-1 | . | .
TGTGCCAGCAGTAGGACTAGCGGGATCTACGAGCAGTACTTC | CASSRTSGIYEQYF | TRBJ2-7 | TRBV6-5 | TRBD2 | .
TGTGCCAGCAGCCGAGGGGCGGAGGAAAAACTGTTTTTT | CASSRGAEEKLFF | TRBJ1-4 | TRBV4-2 | . | once
TGTGCCATTGGGGGGGGTAGGAGTGAGCAGTTCTTC | CAIGGGRSEQFF | TRBJ2-1 | TRBV19 | TRBD2 | .
TGTGCCACCGGACAGGGAGTTAGGCAGCCCCAGCATTTT | CATGQGVRQPQHF | TRBJ1-5 | TRBV19 | TRBD1 | .
TGCAGCGTTGAAGAGGGGGTCCGAGAGCAGTTCTTC | CSVEEGVREQFF | TRBJ2-1 | TRBV29-1 | . | .